This T cell receptor beta chain was recovered during a study of blood T cell repertoires in COVID-19. Overall study context: The cDNA or gDNA used as material had been derived from T cells, B-cell-depleted T cells, or PBMCs.

Under the authors' procedure: Nucleated cell counts were estimated from reference gene primer amplification. Produced via immunoSEQ multiplex PCR; TCRdb's table is partial and in-frame only. V and J calls and clone size are copied from that table; D and trimming were computed from the DNA. The table lists around 60,000 clones, about 92% of them singletons. The table lists this clone with a count of one. The germline V gene has CDR1 MNHEY and CDR2 SVGAGI. Trimming left V 6 bases short and J 9 bases short, with 11 bases between. This CDR3 comprises 11 residues. The source is a man over 45 with active COVID-19. The chain combines TRBV6-5 with TRBJ1-1; maybe TRBD1 (5 bases). Sequencing input: peripheral blood. For the CDR3, the DNA is TGTGCCAGCAGCAGCAGGGCCCAAGCTTTCTTT. This encodes CASSSRAQAFF.